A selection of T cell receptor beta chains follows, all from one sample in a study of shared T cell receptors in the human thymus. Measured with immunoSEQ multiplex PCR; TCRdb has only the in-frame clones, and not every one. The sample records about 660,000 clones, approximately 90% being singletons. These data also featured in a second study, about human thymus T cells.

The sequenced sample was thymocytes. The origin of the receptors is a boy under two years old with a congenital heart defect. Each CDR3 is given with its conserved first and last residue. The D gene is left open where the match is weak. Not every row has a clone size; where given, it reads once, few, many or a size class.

TGCGCCAGCAGCCAAGGAGACAGAGGAGAGACCCAGTACTTC | CASSQGDRGETQYF | NA | NA | TRBJ2-5 | TRBV4-3
TGTGCCACCCATAAGACTAGCGGGGGCCATAGCTCCTACAATGAGCAGTTCTTC | CATHKTSGGHSSYNEQFF | TRBD2 | NA | TRBJ2-1 | TRBV19
TGCGCCAGCAGCCAAGACGGGACTAGCGGGAGAACTGATCACGAGCAGTACTTC | CASSQDGTSGRTDHEQYF | TRBD2 | NA | TRBJ2-7 | TRBV4-3
TGTGCCAGCAGTGTAGTCAGGGCGGAGACCCAGTACTTC | CASSVVRAETQYF | NA | NA | TRBJ2-5 | TRBV6-1
TGTGCCAGCAGCCCCGGGACTAGCGGGAGAGGCCGGGGCACAGATACGCAGTATTTT | CASSPGTSGRGRGTDTQYF | TRBD2 | NA | TRBJ2-3 | TRBV28
TGCGCCAGCAGCTTGGAGACGGGACAGGGGAACACCGGGGAGCTGTTTTTT | CASSLETGQGNTGELFF | TRBD1 | once | TRBJ2-2 | TRBV5-1
TGTGCCAGCAGCTTTTTGAGGGCTGAAGCTTTCTTT | CASSFLRAEAFF | NA | NA | TRBJ1-1 | TRBV7-2
TGCGCCAGCAGCCAAGAATGGGGGGGGGCCGTGAACACTGAAGCTTTCTTT | CASSQEWGGAVNTEAFF | NA | NA | TRBJ1-1 | TRBV4-1
TGTGCCAGCATTGTGTCCCCCCTAGGGAGCAGCTCCTACAATGAGCAGTTCTTC | CASIVSPLGSSSYNEQFF | NA | NA | TRBJ2-1 | TRBV2
TGTGCCAGCAGCTTAGTTCCGGGAGTGCGGGGCGAGCAGTACTTC | CASSLVPGVRGEQYF | NA | NA | TRBJ2-7 | TRBV7-6
TGTGCCAGCAGCCAGGCTCCGGACAGGGTAGACGAGCAGTACTTC | CASSQAPDRVDEQYF | TRBD1 | once | TRBJ2-7 | TRBV14
TGTGCCAGTAGTATAGGAGGGCCCCCCAATGAGCAGTTCTTC | CASSIGGPPNEQFF | NA | NA | TRBJ2-1 | TRBV19
TGTGCCAGCAGTTTATACTGCGGGCGCGCCCTCTACGAGCAGTACTTC | CASSLYCGRALYEQYF | NA | NA | TRBJ2-7 | TRBV27
TGCGCCAGCTACAACGTGCCCGTCCAAGAGACCCAGTACTTC | CASYNVPVQETQYF | NA | NA | TRBJ2-5 | TRBV4-1
TGTGCCAGCAGCTTAGACGTAGGGGCAGACCGAAAGCAGTACTTC | CASSLDVGADRKQYF | NA | once | TRBJ2-7 | TRBV7-8
TGTGCCAGCAGCATCCGGGACAGGGAGCACGAGCAGTACTTC | CASSIRDREHEQYF | TRBD1 | NA | TRBJ2-7 | TRBV5-4
TGTGCCAGCGGCGAGGGGGTGTTTGGCTACACCTTC | CASGEGVFGYTF | NA | once | TRBJ1-2 | TRBV27
TGTGCCTGGGTGGGACAGGGAGGGGGATATGGCTACACCTTC | CAWVGQGGGYGYTF | TRBD1 | NA | TRBJ1-2 | TRBV30
TGCGCCAGCAGTGAGTTAAGGACTAGCGGGTGGAACACCGGGGAGCTGTTTTTT | CASSELRTSGWNTGELFF | TRBD2 | few | TRBJ2-2 | TRBV10-1
TGTGCCAGCAGTTTATTGGGCAGGGGGGCTGGAAACACCATATATTTT | CASSLLGRGAGNTIYF | TRBD1 | NA | TRBJ1-3 | TRBV28
TGTGCCAGCACTATACAGGGGGCTAGCAATCAGCCCCAGCATTTT | CASTIQGASNQPQHF | TRBD1 | NA | TRBJ1-5 | TRBV2
TGTGCCAGCAGCCGTCAAGGCGGGGCAGGGAGCCAAGAGACCCAGTACTTC | CASSRQGGAGSQETQYF | NA | few | TRBJ2-5 | TRBV28
TGTGCCAGCAGTGAGTCAGCGGGCAATGAGCAGTTCTTC | CASSESAGNEQFF | NA | NA | TRBJ2-1 | TRBV2
TGTGCCAGCAGCTCGTGTCGAGGGGGAGCCCCTTGCTATGGCTACACCTTC | CASSSCRGGAPCYGYTF | NA | NA | TRBJ1-2 | TRBV5-5
TGTGCCAGCAGTTTACCGGGACAGCATTTATTAAACACTGAAGCTTTCTTT | CASSLPGQHLLNTEAFF | TRBD1 | NA | TRBJ1-1 | TRBV28
TGTGCCAGCAGTTCGATATCCCGGGACACAGTCTACGAGCAGTACTTC | CASSSISRDTVYEQYF | NA | NA | TRBJ2-7 | TRBV27